These 12 T cell receptor beta chains came from one sample sequenced in a study of shared clonotypes between healthy human individuals. TCRdb's table, derived via immunoSEQ multiplex PCR, lists solely in-frame clones and lacks some. The sample has approximately 2,200,000 clones, roughly 91% seen once. Only CD45RO-negative cells positively selected for CCR7 counted as naive CD8 cells, so terminally differentiated effector memory CD45RA+ cells were excluded. The source material was naive CD8+ T cells from PBMCs. These receptors came from a man aged 18 to 29 in good health. Some clones in this sample may be carry-over from other donors' samples.

Regarding this clone: Other DNA sequences in this sample translate to the same CDR3. The CDR3: CASSLGFYEQYF. The CDR3 DNA reads as TGTGCCAGCAGCCTTGGGTTTTACGAGCAGTACTTC. This chain uses TRBV11-2 with TRBJ2-7; no clear D gene. The CDR3 has 12 amino acids. The ends were cut back, 5 bases at V and 4 bases at J, with 9 bases in the middle. The germline V gene has CDR1 SGHAT and CDR2 FQNNGV.

The genes are TRBV6-5 and TRBJ2-1, with D uncertain. V shed 4 bases and J shed 3 bases, with 10 bases lying between them. Per germline, CDR1 MNHEY and CDR2 SVGAGI. The CDR3 sequence is 14 residues long. CDR3 in DNA: TGTGCCAGCAGTTTAACGACTGGCTACAATGAGCAGTTCTTC. This sequence encodes CASSLTTGYNEQFF.

This chain connects TRBV25-1 to TRBJ2-7; D is unresolved. CDR1 and CDR2 from the germline V gene are MGHDK and SYGVNS. The CDR3 totals 16 residues. The V and J ends lost 1 base and 4 bases respectively, with 17 bases between them. Written as DNA, the CDR3 is TGTGCCAGCAGTGAATCGTCCGCGGAGCCGCAATACGAGCAGTACTTC. Translated, it gives CASSESSAEPQYEQYF.

This sequence joins TRBV19 and TRBJ1-2; D ambiguous. V lost 5 bases and J 2 bases, leaving 15 bases between the germline ends. Looked up from germline, CDR1 is LNHDA and CDR2 is SQIVND (reference sequence). The CDR3 totals 15 residues. CDR3 DNA: TGTGCCAGTAGTCCGACCGGGAGTAAGAACTATGGCTACACCTTC. Encoded protein: CASSPTGSKNYGYTF.

This chain uses TRBV7-9 with TRBJ2-5, with TRBD1 matching 8 bases. Germline loops: CDR1 SEHNR, CDR2 FQNEAQ (reference sequence). The CDR3 totals 14 residues. Trimming removed 1 base from V and 13 bases from J; junction bases left unmatched: 11. CDR3 region: CASSLDQGAQGPYF. CDR3 sequence (DNA): TGTGCCAGCAGCTTAGACCAGGGGGCGCAAGGTCCGTACTTC.

The chain couples TRBV27 to TRBJ2-1, with TRBD2 matching 8 bases. CDR1 MNHEY and CDR2 SMNVEV come from the germline V gene (reference sequence). Losses at the gene ends were 8 bases for V and 4 bases for J; bases not matched to a gene: 10. The CDR3 sequence is 15 residues long. The CDR3: CASRVASGPYNEQFF. CDR3 nucleotides: TGTGCCAGCCGCGTGGCTAGCGGGCCTTACAATGAGCAGTTCTTC.

The rearrangement joins TRBV14 to TRBJ1-4; D ambiguous. CDR1 and CDR2 from the germline V gene are SGHDN and FVKESK. There are 16 residues in the CDR3. Trimming cost V 4 bases and J 4 bases, with 16 bases left between them. CDR3: CASSPTPISGNEKLFF. CDR3 nucleotides: TGTGCCAGCAGCCCGACCCCCATTAGCGGTAATGAAAAACTGTTTTTT. Based on the CDR3 plus reference TRBV14 and TRBJ1-4, the full variable domain is EAGVTQFPSHSVIEKGQTVTLRCDPISGHDNLYWYRRVMGKEIKFLLHFVKESKQDESGMPNNRFLAERTGGTYSTLKVQPAELEDSGVYFCASSPTPISGNEKLFFGSGTQLSVL.

This clone has only one observation. The chain links TRBV2 to TRBJ2-5; D is unresolved. The CDR3 extends over 14 amino acids. V was trimmed by 3 bases and J by 5 bases, leaving 13 bases between them. CDR1 SNHLY and CDR2 FYNNEI come from the germline V gene. CDR3 region: CASSDSGSGETQYF. CDR3 DNA sequence: TGTGCCAGCAGTGATTCTGGAAGTGGCGAGACCCAGTACTTC.

This chain's CDR3 is CASSLQGAGSGYTF. CDR3 nucleotides: TGTGCCAGCAGTTTACAGGGGGCGGGGTCTGGCTACACCTTC. The chain has TRBV27 and TRBJ1-2; 8 positions match TRBD1. With V trimmed by 2 bases and J by 7 bases, 6 bases remained unmatched. The germline V gene encodes CDR1 MNHEY and CDR2 SMNVEV (reference sequence). CDR3 length: 14 amino acids.

The rearrangement links TRBV4-3 to TRBJ1-2, with a weak D call TRBD1 (5 bases). Trimming removed 2 bases at V and 4 bases at J, with 20 bases between. CDR1 and CDR2 from the germline V gene are LGHNA and YSLEER. The CDR3 contains 17 residues. The CDR3 is CASSQPTGTPRGYGYTF. Written as DNA, the CDR3 is TGCGCCAGCAGCCAACCCACCGGGACCCCACGAGGCTATGGCTACACCTTC.

With respect to this clone: In the same sample, other DNA sequences code for this CDR3. The chain couples TRBV7-3 to TRBJ2-1; 11 bases line up with TRBD2. Germline values: CDR1 SGHTA, CDR2 FQGTGA. This CDR3 contains 15 residues. With V trimmed by 2 bases and J by 7 bases, 4 bases remained unmatched. The CDR3 region has the DNA TGTGCCAGCAGCTTATTAGCGGGAGGGCCGAATGAGCAGTTCTTC. Its translation: CASSLLAGGPNEQFF.

CDR3 DNA: TGTGCCAGCAGTTTAGGATCCGAGGGCAATCAGCCCCAGCATTTT. It codes for CASSLGSEGNQPQHF. V usage is TRBV27 and J usage is TRBJ1-5; the D is unclear. CDR1 and CDR2 (germline): MNHEY, SMNVEV (reference sequence). Deletions cut 2 bases from V and 2 bases from J, with 10 bases between. CDR3 length equals 15 residues.